The present T cell receptor (beta chain) was sequenced within a study of cytomegalovirus exposure and HLA in healthy donors. Notes on the study in general: What a later analysis showed was that several of the most significant clusters appeared linked to common viral pathogens. Later analysis found that TCR beta chains associated with HLA were more clonally expanded than other, equally common chains. Some V segments, including TRBV6-2 and TRBV6-3, were excluded as indistinguishable.

In germline, CDR1 is SGHTA, CDR2 FQGNSA. The CDR3 length is 15 residues. V lost 0 bases and J 0 bases, leaving 8 bases between the germline ends. Concerning this clone itself: Its antigen remains unknown.

The PCR contained 60 Vbeta and 13 Jbeta primers. TCRdb's copy holds only in-frame clones and misses some; the assay was immunoSEQ multiplex PCR. This sample has under 150,000 clones; approximately 82% occur once, and the top ten carry about 2.9%. The receptor's source is a boy younger than 10 in good health and CMV-seronegative. The specimen was PBMCs. This rearrangement joins TRBV7-2 to TRBJ1-1; no reliable D call. The CDR3 bases are TGTGCCAGCAGCTTAGCGTCGGGGTTGAACACTGAAGCTTTCTTT. The encoded protein is CASSLASGLNTEAFF.